This TCR beta chain originates from a study of T cell clonotyping in hematopoietic cell transplantation. Whole-study findings and limits: At the given depth, recipient repertoires were over 97% de novo clonotypes. Pathologically expanded recipient clonotypes increased progressively from day 30 to day 180 as diversity fell. Cells were unsorted, so CD4 and CD8 contributions were not separated.

V gave up 4 bases and J gave up 4 bases; unmatched junction bases: 12. CDR1 and CDR2 (germline): SQVTM, ANQGSEA. The CDR3 contains 16 residues. Comment on this clone: The antigen remains undetermined.

Method: immunoSEQ multiplex PCR; TCRdb's copy keeps in-frame clones and lacks some. Of more than 65,000 clones in the sample, over 90% were seen once. The V and J genes are TRBV29-1 and TRBJ2-5, with 10 bases aligning to TRBD2. The sequence was collected from a middle-aged man in good health. Some clones in this sample may be carry-over from other donors' samples. Sequences were obtained from peripheral blood mononuclear cells. The CDR3 nucleotides are TGCAGCGTTGTTCCTTGGGATAGCGGGGGGAGAGAGACCCAGTACTTC. This encodes CSVVPWDSGGRETQYF.